Listed below are T cell receptor beta chains from one sample, sequenced in a study of cytotoxic CD8 clonotypes in ibrutinib-treated CLL. Generated by immunoSEQ multiplex PCR, the TCRdb table keeps only in-frame clones and is missing some. The sample includes approximately 120,000 clones, roughly 84% seen only once; the top ten take 3% to 4%. This sample comprised PBMCs, obtained after 24 months of ibrutinib treatment. The receptor set was obtained from a human donor with chronic lymphocytic leukemia. The CDR3 runs from the conserved cysteine through the conserved F or W. D genes are given only for firm matches. Expanded clones get a size class; other rows say once, few or many, or leave the size out.

j_call,clone_size,d_call,v_call,cdr3_aa,cdr3_nt
TRBJ2-7,NA,TRBD1,TRBV5-4,CASSTGQGRYEQYF,TGTGCCAGCAGCACCGGACAGGGACGATACGAGCAGTACTTC
TRBJ2-7,NA,NA,TRBV4-3,CASSQAPRINRGTYEQYF,TGCGCCAGCAGCCAAGCCCCGCGGATTAACCGGGGGACCTACGAGCAGTACTTC
TRBJ1-4,NA,NA,TRBV5-4,CASSFGATNEKLFF,TGTGCCAGCAGCTTTGGAGCAACTAATGAAAAACTGTTTTTT
TRBJ1-6,NA,NA,TRBV5-1,CASTEAVNSPLHF,TGCGCCAGTACGGAAGCGGTTAATTCACCCCTCCACTTT
TRBJ1-1,NA,NA,TRBV6-1,CASIQHGGLTPEAFF,TGTGCCAGCATCCAGCATGGGGGGCTTACCCCTGAAGCTTTCTTT
TRBJ2-1,NA,NA,TRBV4-2,CASSQAGGRRSYNEQFF,TGTGCCAGCAGCCAAGCCGGCGGGCGGAGATCCTACAATGAGCAGTTCTTC
TRBJ2-7,NA,NA,TRBV6-1,CASSRTALSSYEQYF,TGTGCCAGCAGTAGGACAGCCTTAAGCTCCTACGAGCAGTACTTC
TRBJ1-2,few,NA,TRBV29-1,CSVDGDGYTF,TGCAGCGTTGATGGGGATGGCTACACCTTC
TRBJ2-5,NA,NA,TRBV12-2,CASRLGRGDQETQYF,TGTGCAAGTCGCTTAGGGCGGGGGGATCAAGAGACCCAGTACTTC
TRBJ1-4,NA,NA,TRBV30,CAWSVRGGKLFF,TGTGCCTGGAGTGTACGGGGTGGAAAACTGTTTTTT
TRBJ2-5,NA,NA,TRBV19,CASSALPRETQYF,TGTGCCAGTAGTGCGCTACCCCGGGAGACCCAGTACTTC
TRBJ1-1,NA,NA,TRBV6-5,CASTSRGTEAFF,TGTGCCAGCACTAGTAGGGGGACTGAAGCTTTCTTT
TRBJ2-3,once,TRBD2,TRBV29-1,CSVGGTSGGAVDTQYF,TGCAGCGTTGGAGGGACTAGCGGGGGGGCCGTAGATACGCAGTATTTT
TRBJ1-6,once,NA,TRBV6-5,CASSVGPGDNSPLHF,TGTGCCAGCAGTGTCGGACCTGGGGATAATTCACCCCTCCACTTT
TRBJ1-2,NA,NA,TRBV9,CASSDPDYGYTF,TGTGCCAGCAGCGATCCCGACTATGGCTACACCTTC
TRBJ1-1,NA,TRBD1,TRBV30,CAWIGTGGQSEAFF,TGTGCCTGGATCGGGACAGGGGGCCAGAGTGAAGCTTTCTTT
TRBJ2-2,NA,NA,TRBV10-3,CAISNTGELFF,TGTGCCATCAGCAACACCGGGGAGCTGTTTTTT